One sample yielded the 23 T cell receptor beta chains listed below, sequenced in a study of T cells in Graves' hyperthyroidism and ophthalmopathy. Authors of the study amplified TCR beta CDR3 regions from RNA transcripts. The HTBI set primed first-round TCR CDR3 RT-PCR. TCRdb ran MiXCR on the multiplex PCR reads and lists one entry per CDR3 protein. Among 380,000 or so distinct CDR3 sequences listed, roughly 12% were seen once. Sample: blood. The receptors were sampled from a man aged 30 to 39 with Graves' hyperthyroidism that later progressed to Graves' ophthalmopathy.

This clonotype was observed a single time. The CDR3 ends on some other residue instead of the conserved phenylalanine or tryptophan, so this is likely a read error. V gene TRBV15 combines with J gene TRBJ1-5; D might be TRBD1 (5 bases). The V gene's germline CDR1 is LNHNV and CDR2 YYDKDF (reference sequence). The CDR3 runs 14 residues. V lost 8 bases to trimming and J lost 4 bases, with 15 bases between them. The CDR3 sequence is CATGEGRRNQPQHS. CDR3 in DNA: TGTGCCACCGGCGAGGGGCGGAGGAATCAGCCCCAGCATTCT.

This chain joins TRBV19 and TRBJ1-2; D perhaps matches TRBD1 (5 bases). This CDR3 is built from 13 residues. Trimming took off 7 bases at V and 4 bases at J, with 13 bases between the two ends. In germline, CDR1 is LNHDA, CDR2 SQIVND (reference sequence). CDR3 coding DNA: TGTGCCAGTAATCCGGGACTAATCTATGGCTACACCTTC. Its protein is CASNPGLIYGYTF.

At least ten counts were recorded for this clonotype. The chain uses TRBV9 and TRBJ2-5, with TRBD2 identical over 11 bases. V lost 4 bases and J lost 8; bases outside the gene matches: 7. The CDR3 runs to 14 residues. The germline V gene encodes CDR1 SGDLS and CDR2 YYNGEE. DNA for the CDR3: TGTGCCAGCAGCCCAGCTAGCGGGGGGCCTACCCAGTACTTC. Translated, it gives CASSPASGGPTQYF.

CDR3 sequence (DNA): TGTGCCAGCAGGTCTTATGGGGGACAGAACACTGAAGCTTTCTTT. This gives the protein CASRSYGGQNTEAFF. The rearrangement joins TRBV5-6 to TRBJ1-1, with D possibly TRBD1 on 6 matching bases. The CDR3 is 15 amino acids. Per germline, CDR1 SGHDT and CDR2 YYEEEE. V was cut by 5 bases and J by 1 base, with 15 bases left in between.

This clonotype was observed many times. The CDR3 DNA reads as TGCGCCAGCAGCCCTCGGACAGGGAACACTGAAGCTTTCTTT. Its translation is CASSPRTGNTEAFF. This chain joins TRBV5-1 and TRBJ1-1; the match to TRBD1 covers 7 bases. Germline CDR1 is SGHRS and CDR2 is YFSETQ. With 4 bases clipped from V and 1 base from J, the junction kept 4 bases outside the gene matches. The CDR3 spans 14 residues.

This clonotype turned up a few times. The chain is built from TRBV9 and TRBJ2-2; D ambiguous. The CDR3 is 15 residues long. The V gene lost 0 bases and the J gene lost 1 base, with 7 bases spanning the gap. Germline CDR1 and CDR2: SGDLS and YYNGEE. CDR3 sequence: CASSVGIGNTGELFF. The DNA for the CDR3 is TGTGCCAGCAGCGTAGGTATCGGGAACACCGGGGAGCTGTTTTTT.

This clonotype was seen only a few times. This chain joins TRBV15 and TRBJ1-1; 7 bases align to TRBD1. CDR3 size: 16 residues. Unmatched junction bases numbered 8, after V lost 1 base and J lost 3 bases. The germline V gene has CDR1 LNHNV and CDR2 YYDKDF (reference sequence). In DNA, the CDR3 is TGTGCCACCAGCAGAGTAGGGGGCGATGTGGACACTGAAGCTTTCTTT. Its translation: CATSRVGGDVDTEAFF.

The table lists this clonotype with a few counts. This sequence joins TRBV5-1 and TRBJ1-5; D gene uncertain. Germline values: CDR1 SGHRS, CDR2 YFSETQ. CDR3 length equals 13 residues. Trimming left V 4 bases short and J 4 bases short, with 9 bases between. The CDR3 region is CASSPHINQPQHF. CDR3 sequence (DNA): TGCGCCAGCAGCCCCCATATTAATCAGCCCCAGCATTTT.

Many counts were recorded for this clonotype. J is TRBJ2-5 and V is TRBV7-8; D might be TRBD1 (6 bases). The germline V and J ends were trimmed by 8 bases and 1 base, with 17 bases remaining between them. The CDR3 consists of 15 residues. Germline V lookup: CDR1 SGHVS, CDR2 FQNEAQ. This CDR3 reads CASAKIWGRQETQYF. The CDR3 nucleotides read TGTGCCAGCGCTAAAATCTGGGGGCGCCAAGAGACCCAGTACTTC.

V usage is TRBV24-1 and J usage is TRBJ1-5, with 8 bases identical to TRBD1. J was trimmed by 1 base and V by 4 bases; bases with no gene match: 5. The germline V gene has CDR1 KGHDR and CDR2 SFDVKD. The CDR3 is made up of 16 amino acids. The CDR3 DNA is TGTGCCACCAGTGACTCCGACAGGGGAAGCAATCAGCCCCAGCATTTT. Amino acids: CATSDSDRGSNQPQHF.

In its sample, this clonotype was seen many times. The chain is built from TRBV27 and TRBJ2-1; no clear D. CDR3 length: 13 amino acids. The V gene lost 3 bases and the J gene lost 4 bases, with 7 bases spanning the gap. Germline-derived CDR1 and CDR2 are MNHEY and SMNVEV (reference sequence). CDR3: CASSLNSYNEQFF. The DNA for the CDR3 is TGTGCCAGCAGTTTGAACAGTTACAATGAGCAGTTCTTC.

In this sample, this clonotype turned up many times. This chain connects TRBV9 to TRBJ2-5, with 8 bases that match TRBD2. V was pared by 0 bases and J by 4 bases, with 5 bases of the junction left unmatched. Germline V gene sequence: CDR1 SGDLS, CDR2 YYNGEE. The CDR3 has 15 residues. The CDR3 reads CASSVDKRGSETQYF. The CDR3 bases are TGTGCCAGCAGCGTAGATAAGCGGGGGTCAGAGACCCAGTACTTC.

This clonotype was recorded a few times. The chain links TRBV15 to TRBJ2-2; 8 bases are shared with TRBD1. Germline V CDR1 and CDR2: LNHNV, YYDKDF (reference sequence). The CDR3 is 16 residues long. The trim removed 4 bases at V and 3 bases at J, leaving 7 bases unmatched. DNA for the CDR3: TGTGCCACCAGCACCCGACAGGGGCGTTACACCGGGGAGCTGTTTTTT. Encoded protein: CATSTRQGRYTGELFF.

The sample holds a few counts of this clonotype. The chain combines TRBV9 with TRBJ1-5; D remains ambiguous. V was trimmed by 0 bases and J by 6 bases, leaving 10 bases between them. Germline assignment: CDR1 SGDLS and CDR2 YYNGEE. The CDR3 runs 14 residues. This CDR3 is CASSVGDWGQPQHF. The CDR3 nucleotides read TGTGCCAGCAGCGTAGGGGATTGGGGTCAGCCCCAGCATTTT.

This clonotype appeared many times. The chain couples TRBV12-3 or TRBV12-4 to TRBJ2-7, with D unclear. This CDR3 spans 13 amino acids. Trimming left V 7 bases short and J 4 bases short, with 14 bases between. The CDR3: CASIARLAYEQYF. In DNA form, the CDR3 reads TGTGCCAGCATAGCCAGGCTCGCTTACGAGCAGTACTTC.

V and J are TRBV7-9 and TRBJ2-3; TRBD2 matches at 8 bases. V lost 5 bases to trimming and J lost 6 bases; unmatched junction nucleotides: 7. The CDR3 runs 14 residues. CDR1 and CDR2 from the germline V gene are SEHNR and FQNEAQ (reference sequence). The CDR3 DNA follows: TGTGCCAGCAGCCAAACCACTAGCGGTGATACGCAGTATTTT. This sequence encodes CASSQTTSGDTQYF.

V usage is TRBV6-1 and J usage is TRBJ2-1; the D is unclear. The CDR3 contains 13 residues. Per germline, CDR1 MNHNS and CDR2 SASEGT. V lost 2 bases to trimming and J lost 9 bases, with 11 bases between them. CDR3 protein: CASSELMWGEQFF. The CDR3 bases are TGTGCCAGCAGTGAACTCATGTGGGGTGAGCAGTTCTTC.

This clonotype was recorded a few times. CDR3 sequence reads: CASSDTDRGAGSPLHF. The CDR3 region has the DNA TGTGCCAGCAGCGATACCGACAGGGGCGCGGGATCACCCCTCCACTTT. The chain employs TRBV13 and TRBJ1-6, with TRBD1 matching over 8 bases. Germline values: CDR1 PRHDT, CDR2 FYEKMQ (reference sequence). This CDR3 spans 16 amino acids. The V segment lost 5 bases and the J segment 10 bases; nucleotides outside the gene matches: 13.

In its sample, this clonotype was seen once. A read error is possible here, since a much larger clone lies one base away. V and J are TRBV29-1 and TRBJ2-7; 8 positions agree with TRBD1. The CDR3 consists of 14 residues. Germline CDR1 SQVTM, CDR2 ANQGSEA. In DNA, the CDR3 is TGCAGCGTCACTGTCGGGACAGGTACCTACGATCAGTACTTC. This encodes CSVTVGTGTYDQYF.

This clonotype was seen more than once but under ten times. The V gene is TRBV29-1, the J gene TRBJ2-7, with 7 bases identical to TRBD1. V gave up 0 bases and J gave up 3 bases; unmatched junction bases: 5. This CDR3 has 14 residues. The germline gives CDR1 SQVTM, CDR2 ANQGSEA. The CDR3 here is CSVEDRGSIYEQYF. In DNA form, the CDR3 reads TGCAGCGTTGAAGACAGGGGGTCGATCTACGAGCAGTACTTC.

Of note for this clonotype: The junction shows a germline mismatch at one end, possibly a read error. J is TRBJ2-2 and V is TRBV29-1; D is possibly TRBD1 (6 bases). CDR1 SQVTM and CDR2 ANQGSEA come from the germline V gene. The CDR3 has 13 amino acids. The CDR3 DNA follows: TGCGGCGTTGAAAGGGGGTGGACCGGGGAGCTGTTCTTT. Translation gives CGVERGWTGELFF.

This clonotype has ten or more counts. The chain employs TRBV4-1 and TRBJ1-5; perhaps TRBD1 as D (5 bases). In germline, CDR1 is MGHRA, CDR2 YSYEKL. The V and J ends lost 1 base and 6 bases respectively, with 10 bases between them. The CDR3 covers 14 residues. The CDR3 coding sequence is TGCGCCAGCAGCCAAGTGAGGGGTCGTCAGCCCCAGCATTTT. Residues: CASSQVRGRQPQHF.

This clonotype was observed at least ten times. V usage is TRBV12-3 or TRBV12-4 and J usage is TRBJ2-7, with no clear D. V lost 6 bases, J lost 10 bases, and 16 bases lay in between. The CDR3 is 12 residues long. CDR3 sequence: CASSFTLSEQYF. The CDR3 DNA follows: TGTGCCAGCAGCTTCACCCTATCTGAACAGTACTTC.